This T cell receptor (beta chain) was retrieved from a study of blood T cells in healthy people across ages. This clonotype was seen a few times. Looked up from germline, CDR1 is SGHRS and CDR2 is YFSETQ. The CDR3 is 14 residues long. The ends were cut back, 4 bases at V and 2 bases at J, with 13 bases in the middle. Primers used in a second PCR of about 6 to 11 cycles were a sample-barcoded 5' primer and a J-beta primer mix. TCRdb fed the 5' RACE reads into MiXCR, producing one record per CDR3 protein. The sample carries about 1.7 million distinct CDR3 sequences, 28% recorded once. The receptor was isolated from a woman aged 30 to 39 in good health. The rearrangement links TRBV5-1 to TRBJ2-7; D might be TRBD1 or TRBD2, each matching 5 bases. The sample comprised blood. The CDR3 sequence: CASSTRDGAYEQYF. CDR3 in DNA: TGCGCCAGCAGCACCCGGGACGGAGCCTACGAGCAGTACTTC.